These 14 T cell receptor beta chains originate from one sample sequenced in a study of T cell changes during pregnancy in multiple sclerosis. Assay: immunoSEQ multiplex PCR; the TCRdb copy retains only in-frame clones and omits some. The sample has under 85,000 clones; approximately 94% are singletons. The sequenced sample was peripheral blood, obtained in the third trimester of pregnancy. The source is a female donor with multiple sclerosis, enrolled in a pregnancy study.

The J gene is TRBJ1-5, the V gene TRBV30; 9 bases line up with TRBD1. The CDR3 spans 15 residues. V gave up 5 bases and J gave up 2 bases; unmatched junction bases: 7. Germline lookup yields CDR1 GTSNPN and CDR2 SVGIG (reference sequence). CDR3 nucleotides: TGTGCCTGGGACAGGGGGGTTCTTGGCAATCAGCCCCAGCATTTT. This translates into CAWDRGVLGNQPQHF.

The chain has TRBV28 and TRBJ1-1; 8 bases line up with TRBD1. The V gene's germline CDR1 is MDHEN and CDR2 SYDVKM. After removal of 7 bases from V and 1 base from J, the junction contained 5 bases not matched to a gene. The CDR3 consists of 14 residues. In DNA form, the CDR3 reads TGTGCCAGCAAAGGGGGACAGGCGAACACTGAAGCTTTCTTT. Its protein product is CASKGGQANTEAFF.

The chain is built from TRBV2 and TRBJ2-5; TRBD2 matches 12 bases. The V gene's germline CDR1 is SNHLY and CDR2 FYNNEI. The V and J ends lost 2 bases and 6 bases, in that order; junction bases with no gene match: 4. This CDR3 has 15 residues. CDR3 nucleotide sequence: TGTGCCAGCAGTGAAACTAGCGGGGGGTGGCAGACCCAGTACTTC. Protein product: CASSETSGGWQTQYF.

The chain joins TRBV9 to TRBJ2-7, with D possibly being TRBD2 (6 bases). Germline V lookup: CDR1 SGDLS, CDR2 YYNGEE. The ends were cut back, 2 bases at V and 4 bases at J, with 13 bases in the middle. The CDR3 loop spans 14 amino acids. The CDR3 protein is CASSVGGPRYEQYF. The CDR3 region has the DNA TGTGCCAGCAGCGTGGGGGGTCCCAGATACGAGCAGTACTTC.

The J gene is TRBJ2-1, the V gene TRBV9; TRBD2 agrees at 9 bases. Germline CDR1 and CDR2: SGDLS and YYNGEE. This CDR3 spans 15 amino acids. Trimming cost V 2 bases and J 8 bases; bases outside gene matches: 8. The CDR3 region has the DNA TGTGCCAGCAGCGTGGGACTAGCTGGGGTGTATGAGCAGTTCTTC. It specifies CASSVGLAGVYEQFF. Full variable domain (outside the CDR3, taken from reference TRBV9 and TRBJ2-1): DSGVTQTPKHLITATGQRVTLRCSPRSGDLSVYWYQQSLDQGLQFLIQYYNGEERAKGNILERFSAQQFPDLHSELNLSSLELGDSALYFCASSVGLAGVYEQFFGPGTRLTVL.

This clone was seen only a few times. CDR3 in DNA: TGTGCCAGCAGCCTTGGACAGGGCGATTTTGGCTACACCTTC. Its protein product is CASSLGQGDFGYTF. The V gene is TRBV7-9, the J gene TRBJ1-2; the match to TRBD1 covers 8 bases. The CDR3 covers 14 residues. The V gene's germline CDR1 is SEHNR and CDR2 FQNEAQ (reference sequence). The J segment lost 7 bases and the V segment lost 5 bases, leaving 9 bases of the junction unmatched.

CDR3 in amino acids: CASSSTDRGPASYNYGYTF. The CDR3 DNA sequence: TGTGCCAGTAGTTCGACTGACAGGGGGCCCGCCTCTTATAACTATGGCTACACCTTC. The V call is TRBV19, the J call TRBJ1-2, with TRBD1 identical over 10 bases. The V segment lost 5 bases and the J segment 1 base; nucleotides outside the gene matches: 16. The CDR3 consists of 19 residues. Germline V gene data show CDR1 as LNHDA and CDR2 as SQIVND (reference sequence).

The J gene is TRBJ1-2, the V gene TRBV6-6; tentatively, D is TRBD1 (6 bases). Germline lookup yields CDR1 MNHNY and CDR2 SVGAGI (reference sequence). This CDR3 spans 14 amino acids. Trimming took 5 bases from V and 5 from J, leaving 15 bases between them. The CDR3 DNA reads TGTGCCAGCAGTAACAGGGTGGCAGATTATGGCTACACCTTC. This sequence encodes CASSNRVADYGYTF.

The chain combines TRBV10-3 with TRBJ1-1; the D gene is possibly TRBD1 (6 bases). CDR3 length: 15 amino acids. Trimming shortened V by 2 bases and J by 5 bases, and 15 bases separated the two germline ends. The germline CDR1 and CDR2 sequences are ENHRY and SYGVKD. CDR3 amino acids: CAISEANRVRTEAFF. DNA of the CDR3: TGTGCCATCAGTGAGGCGAACAGGGTAAGGACTGAAGCTTTCTTT.

The chain joins TRBV29-1 to TRBJ2-3, with D tentatively TRBD2 (5 bases). The CDR3 consists of 16 residues. V lost 1 base to trimming and J lost 1 base, with 15 bases between them. Per the germline V gene, CDR1 is SQVTM and CDR2 is ANQGSEA. The CDR3 here is CSVEGPGRAGTDTQYF. DNA for the CDR3: TGCAGCGTTGAAGGGCCGGGAAGGGCCGGCACAGATACGCAGTATTTT.

The chain joins TRBV29-1 to TRBJ2-7, with D possibly being TRBD1 (5 bases). Germline CDR1 and CDR2: SQVTM and ANQGSEA. Deletions cut 7 bases from V and 6 bases from J, with 16 bases between. This CDR3 comprises 12 residues. The CDR3 DNA sequence: TGCAGCGCCGCGCCAGGGAAGGGCGAGCAGTACTTC. Its translation: CSAAPGKGEQYF.

The V and J genes are TRBV5-6 and TRBJ2-3; 8 nucleotides align to TRBD2. Unmatched junction bases numbered 2, after V lost 2 bases and J lost 3 bases. The CDR3 runs 14 residues. The V gene's germline CDR1 is SGHDT and CDR2 YYEEEE. CDR3 DNA: TGTGCCAGCAGCTTCGGGGGGGCAACAGATACGCAGTATTTT. Protein product: CASSFGGATDTQYF.

The chain employs TRBV2 and TRBJ1-1; D is unresolved. Per germline, CDR1 SNHLY and CDR2 FYNNEI. CDR3 length equals 11 residues. V lost 7 bases and J 8 bases, leaving 11 bases between the germline ends. CDR3 in amino acids: CASTRTGEAFF. CDR3 DNA sequence: TGTGCCAGCACGCGGACGGGGGAAGCTTTCTTT.

The chain has TRBV29-1 and TRBJ1-2; 8 nucleotides agree with TRBD1. In germline, CDR1 is SQVTM, CDR2 ANQGSEA. V was clipped by 3 bases and J by 6 bases; unmatched bases: 9. This CDR3 is 14 amino acids long. The CDR3 spells CSVEHPGGGDGYTF. The CDR3, as DNA: TGCAGCGTTGAGCACCCAGGGGGCGGTGATGGCTACACCTTC.